This T cell receptor beta chain emerged from a study of OX40 agonist ivuxolimab in advanced cancers. Background on the study: Treatment of patients was with ivuxolimab, an agonistic anti-OX40 (CD134) antibody. Partial responses occurred in three patients (one hepatocellular carcinoma, two cutaneous melanoma). Study results and caveats: Partial responders receiving 0.1-3.0 mg/kg showed among the lowest clonal expansion.

Patients with autoimmune history or systemic immunosuppression were excluded. The repertoire was sequenced with immunoSEQ multiplex PCR; TCRdb's copy has only in-frame clones and lacks some. The sample yields some 80,000 clones, more than 70% seen once. V was shortened by 2 bases and J by 12 bases, with 10 bases between the two germline ends. This CDR3 comprises 11 residues. CDR1 is WSHSY, CDR2 SAAADI, per germline. To note about this clone: Its cognate antigen is unknown.

The chain couples TRBV10-2 to TRBJ2-5; maybe TRBD1 (5 bases). The material sequenced was CD4+ or CD8+ T cells sorted from blood, taken in a trial of the OX40 agonist ivuxolimab. This clonotype was sampled from an adult with an advanced solid tumor such as melanoma, head and neck, liver or kidney cancer. In DNA, the CDR3 is TGCGCCAGCAGTGAGGGGCTAGGGGAGTACTTC. Translating gives CASSEGLGEYF.